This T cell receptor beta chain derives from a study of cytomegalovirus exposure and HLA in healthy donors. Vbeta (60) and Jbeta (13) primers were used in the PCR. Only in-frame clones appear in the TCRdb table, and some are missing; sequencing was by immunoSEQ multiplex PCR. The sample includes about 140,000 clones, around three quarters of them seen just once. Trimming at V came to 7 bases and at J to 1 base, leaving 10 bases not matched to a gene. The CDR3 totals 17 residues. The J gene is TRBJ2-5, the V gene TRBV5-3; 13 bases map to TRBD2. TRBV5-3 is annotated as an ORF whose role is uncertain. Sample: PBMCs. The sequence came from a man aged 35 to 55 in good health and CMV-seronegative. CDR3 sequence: CARVGLAGARGQETQYF. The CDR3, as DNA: TGTGCCAGAGTTGGACTAGCGGGAGCGCGGGGCCAAGAGACCCAGTACTTC.